This T cell receptor (beta chain) is drawn from a study of cytotoxic CD8 clonotypes in ibrutinib-treated CLL. Study outcomes and limitations: Baseline levels were approached again at progression, after clonality had risen at ibrutinib response.

On this clone: What it binds is unknown.

Profiling relied on immunoSEQ multiplex PCR, and the TCRdb table lists in-frame clones only, not all of them. Altogether about 140,000 clones are present, about 80% being singletons, with the ten largest covering 5.1%. V was pared by 6 bases and J by 0 bases, with 8 bases between. Germline lookup yields CDR1 MDHEN and CDR2 SYDVKM. The CDR3 runs 14 residues. This material consisted of PBMCs, taken after 24 months of ibrutinib treatment. The TCR originated in a human donor with chronic lymphocytic leukemia. The chain joins TRBV28 to TRBJ1-4; D unresolved. The CDR3 DNA reads TGTGCCAGCAGCCACAGCGCAACTAATGAAAAACTGTTTTTT. Translating it yields CASSHSATNEKLFF.